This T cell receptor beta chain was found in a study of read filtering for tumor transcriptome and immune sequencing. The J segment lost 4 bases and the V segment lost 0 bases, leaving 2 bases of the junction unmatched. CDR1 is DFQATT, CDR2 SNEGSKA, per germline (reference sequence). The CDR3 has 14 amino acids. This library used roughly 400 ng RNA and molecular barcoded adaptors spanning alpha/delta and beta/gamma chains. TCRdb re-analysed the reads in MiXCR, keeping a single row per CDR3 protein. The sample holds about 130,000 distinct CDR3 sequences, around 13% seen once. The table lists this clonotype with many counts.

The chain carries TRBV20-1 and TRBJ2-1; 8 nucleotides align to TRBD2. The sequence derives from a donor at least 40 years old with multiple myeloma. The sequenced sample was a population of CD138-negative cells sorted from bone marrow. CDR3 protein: CSARDSGGYNEQFF. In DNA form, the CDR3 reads TGCAGTGCTAGAGATTCGGGGGGGTACAATGAGCAGTTCTTC.